This T cell receptor beta chain was recovered during a study of response to subunit inactivated influenza vaccine. General observations from the study: Authors suggested each seasonal influenza vaccination recruits few new T cells.

Points on this clonotype: Its antigen is undetermined.

The CDR3 runs to 13 residues. Trimming stripped 4 bases from V and 3 bases from J, with 10 bases between. The germline V gene encodes CDR1 DFQATT and CDR2 SNEGSKA (reference sequence). TCRdb passed the RT-PCR reads through MiXCR, listing each CDR3 protein once. The repertoire has around 530,000 distinct CDR3 sequences, about 12% of them found once; the top ten carry roughly 10%. Sequenced here: PBMCs from blood, sampled on the day of vaccination. V and J are TRBV20-1 and TRBJ1-5; D is perhaps TRBD1 (5 bases). The TCR was taken from a middle-aged man who received an inactivated influenza vaccine. DNA for the CDR3: TGCAGTGCTACTGACAGTGCCAATCAGCCCCAGCATTTT. This gives the protein CSATDSANQPQHF.